This TCR beta chain comes out of a study of T cells in Graves' hyperthyroidism and ophthalmopathy. Findings of the study overall: Appearing also in blood were most of the thyroid clonotypes expanded above 0.001.

Exclusions: uncontrolled infection, other autoimmune disease, pregnancy, lactation. This clonotype has at least ten counts. The antigen is undetermined. The TCR beta CDR3 regions underwent amplification using RNA transcripts as the source. HTBI primers were the set used in a first-round RT-PCR of the TCR CDR3. MiXCR, run by TCRdb on the multiplex PCR reads, gives a single entry per CDR3 protein. The sample includes about 660,000 distinct CDR3 sequences, 45% seen only once; the top ten take less than 9%. The CDR3 has 14 residues. Trimming at V came to 1 base and at J to 8 bases, leaving 3 bases not matched to a gene. Germline values: CDR1 SGHRS, CDR2 YFSETQ.

J is TRBJ1-4 and V is TRBV5-1; 9 bases are a match to TRBD1. The sample taken for sequencing was peripheral blood or thyroid tissue (not recorded which). The origin of this receptor is an adult man with Graves' disease, either hyperthyroidism or ophthalmopathy (not recorded which). CDR3 coding DNA: TGCGCCAGCAGCTTGTGGGACAGGGACGAAAAACTGTTTTTT. Its translation is CASSLWDRDEKLFF. Filled out from reference TRBV5-1 and TRBJ1-4, the complete variable domain reads KAGVTQTPRYLIKTRGQQVTLSCSPISGHRSVSWYQQTPGQGLQFLFEYFSETQRNKGNFPGRFSGRQFSNSRSEMNVSTLELGDSALYLCASSLWDRDEKLFFGSGTQLSVL.